These 30 T cell receptor beta chains share one sample of origin, sequenced in a study of blood T cell repertoires in COVID-19. The data were produced by immunoSEQ multiplex PCR, yet TCRdb's version contains in-frame clones alone and is incomplete. Among 200,000 to 250,000 clones, approximately 83% were seen once, and the ten largest hold 3% to 3.5%. The source material was PBMCs or T cells enriched from blood (not recorded which). The origin of the receptors is a woman aged 60-70 years who had recovered from COVID-19.

For the CDR3, the DNA is TGCGCCAGCAGCCAAGATGGGCAGGCAAGGAGCAATCAGCCCCAGCATTTT. The encoded protein is CASSQDGQARSNQPQHF. This chain uses TRBV4-1 with TRBJ1-5; D unclear. Trimming took 0 bases from V and 1 from J, leaving 13 bases between them. The CDR3 totals 17 residues. In germline, CDR1 is MGHRA, CDR2 YSYEKL.

The chain couples TRBV7-8 to TRBJ1-2, with no clear D. Germline V gene sequence: CDR1 SGHVS, CDR2 FQNEAQ. The CDR3 consists of 14 residues. Trimming pared 3 bases from V and 5 bases from J, leaving 13 bases between. This chain's CDR3 is CASSFGLAEYGYTF. CDR3 bases: TGTGCCAGCAGCTTCGGGCTAGCGGAGTATGGCTACACCTTC.

The sample holds one count of this clone. This chain connects TRBV5-4 to TRBJ1-2; D gene uncertain. V dropped 4 bases and J dropped 2 bases, with 18 bases sitting between them. Per the germline V gene, CDR1 is SGHNT and CDR2 is YYREEE (reference sequence). The CDR3 consists of 16 residues. CDR3 nucleotide sequence: TGTGCCAGCAGCCTTCCGGGTACCCGACGGAACTATGGCTACACCTTC. This encodes CASSLPGTRRNYGYTF.

This chain joins TRBV7-2 and TRBJ2-1, with 9 bases fitting TRBD2. This CDR3 spans 13 amino acids. The V and J ends lost 5 bases and 9 bases, in that order; junction bases with no gene match: 5. From germline, CDR1 is SGHTA and CDR2 FQGNSA. The CDR3 here is CASSPRLAVEQFF. Written as DNA, the CDR3 is TGTGCCAGCAGCCCCCGACTAGCGGTTGAGCAGTTCTTC. The whole variable domain, remainder taken from reference TRBV7-2 and TRBJ2-1, is GAGVSQSPSNKVTEKGKDVELRCDPISGHTALYWYRQSLGQGLEFLIYFQGNSAPDKSGLPSDRFSAERTGGSVSTLTIQRTQQEDSAVYLCASSPRLAVEQFFGPGTRLTVL.

This clone has only one observation. The genes are TRBV19 and TRBJ1-1; weak D call: TRBD1 (5 bases). Germline V gene data show CDR1 as LNHDA and CDR2 as SQIVND (reference sequence). Trimming cost V 3 bases and J 5 bases, with 13 bases left between them. The CDR3 contains 14 residues. The CDR3 reads CASSIGGGETEAFF. The CDR3, as DNA: TGTGCCAGTAGTATTGGGGGAGGGGAAACTGAAGCTTTCTTT. Full variable domain (rest looked up from reference TRBV19 and TRBJ1-1): DGGITQSPKYLFRKEGQNVTLSCEQNLNHDAMYWYRQDPGQGLRLIYYSQIVNDFQKGDIAEGYSVSREKKESFPLTVTSAQKNPTAFYLCASSIGGGETEAFFGQGTRLTVV.

The rearrangement joins TRBV5-1 to TRBJ1-2, with D hard to call. V was shortened by 0 bases and J by 0 bases, with 6 bases between the two germline ends. This CDR3 contains 14 residues. The V gene's germline CDR1 is SGHRS and CDR2 YFSETQ. This CDR3 is CASSLELANYGYTF. DNA of the CDR3: TGCGCCAGCAGCTTGGAATTAGCTAACTATGGCTACACCTTC.

V usage is TRBV6-5 and J usage is TRBJ1-3; possible D gene TRBD1, 5 bases. The CDR3 is made up of 15 amino acids. Trimming took 7 bases from V and 3 from J, leaving 16 bases between them. CDR1 and CDR2 (germline): MNHEY, SVGAGI. CDR3 protein: CASTLGGGIGNTIYF. CDR3 DNA: TGTGCCAGCACCCTGGGGGGAGGAATTGGAAACACCATATATTTT.

The chain links TRBV18 to TRBJ1-5; 11 bases match TRBD1. Per germline, CDR1 KGHSH and CDR2 LQKENI. CDR3 length equals 16 residues. The J segment lost 7 bases and the V segment lost 6 bases, leaving 11 bases of the junction unmatched. The CDR3 DNA is TGTGCCAGCTCCCTCGGGACAGGGGGAAGTCGGCAGCCCCAGCATTTT. Translating gives CASSLGTGGSRQPQHF.

The CDR3 DNA is TGCGCCAGCAGCCAAGATGTGACAGTGAACACTGAAGCTTTCTTT. Residues: CASSQDVTVNTEAFF. The chain links TRBV4-3 to TRBJ1-1; tentatively, D is TRBD1 (5 bases). V was clipped by 0 bases and J by 0 bases, with 8 bases between them. Per germline, CDR1 LGHNA and CDR2 YSLEER. This CDR3 is built from 15 residues.

The CDR3 DNA reads as TGCGCCAGCAGTCTTAATGGCTACACCTTC. It yields the protein CASSLNGYTF. This sequence joins TRBV23-1 and TRBJ1-2; D is unresolved. TRBV23-1 counts as an open reading frame of uncertain function. This CDR3 region has 10 residues. Trimming took 4 bases from V and 6 from J, leaving 3 bases between them.

The chain couples TRBV3-1 (or the pseudogene TRBV3-2) to TRBJ1-2, with TRBD1 identical over 9 bases. This CDR3 is 15 amino acids long. The V gene's germline CDR1 is LGHDT and CDR2 YNNKEL (reference sequence). V gave up 6 bases and J gave up 8 bases; unmatched junction bases: 13. Here the CDR3 DNA reads TGTGCCAGCAGACCCTCCCCCCGACAGGGGGGAGGCTACACCTTC. It yields the protein CASRPSPRQGGGYTF.

This clone was observed a few times. The chain couples TRBV7-9 to TRBJ2-2, with TRBD2 as a possible D gene (6 bases). CDR1 SEHNR and CDR2 FQNEAQ come from the germline V gene (reference sequence). CDR3 size: 15 residues. V was pared by 2 bases and J by 1 base, with 8 bases between. The CDR3 here is CASSLMGGNTGELFF. The CDR3 DNA is TGTGCCAGCAGCTTAATGGGGGGGAACACCGGGGAGCTGTTTTTT.

This clone occurred a few times. This chain connects TRBV15 to TRBJ2-3; 15 bases line up with TRBD2. The CDR3 covers 15 residues. CDR1 is LNHNV and CDR2 is YYDKDF in the germline V gene (reference sequence). The ends lost 3 bases at V and 7 bases at J; junction bases unmatched: 2. CDR3 sequence (DNA): TGTGCCACCAGCAGCGGGACTAGCGGGGGGTATACGCAGTATTTT. Amino acid sequence: CATSSGTSGGYTQYF.

J is TRBJ1-4 and V is TRBV27, with D tentatively TRBD1 (5 bases). Germline loops: CDR1 MNHEY, CDR2 SMNVEV (reference sequence). Deletions cut 4 bases from V and 1 base from J, with 19 bases between. The CDR3 is made up of 18 amino acids. This chain's CDR3 is CASSSGRGGRRTNEKLFF. The DNA of the CDR3 is TGTGCCAGCAGTTCGGGACGGGGGGGGAGGAGAACTAATGAAAAACTGTTTTTT.

The chain carries TRBV2 and TRBJ2-7, with 8 bases that match TRBD1. The V gene end was trimmed by 10 bases and the J gene end by 7 bases; junction bases not matched to a gene: 12. From germline, CDR1 is SNHLY and CDR2 FYNNEI. This CDR3 has 13 residues. The CDR3 here is CAIQSRGLGEQYF. CDR3 sequence (DNA): TGTGCCATCCAAAGCAGGGGGCTGGGTGAGCAGTACTTC.

This chain connects TRBV10-3 to TRBJ1-3, with D tentatively TRBD1 (5 bases). Germline V gene data show CDR1 as ENHRY and CDR2 as SYGVKD. CDR3 length: 13 amino acids. V lost 6 bases, J lost 4 bases, and 10 bases lay in between. The CDR3 region has the DNA TGTGCCATCAGCAAGGGGCCGGGAAACACCATATATTTT. Protein product: CAISKGPGNTIYF.

The chain is built from TRBV9 and TRBJ2-3; D call uncertain. The length of the CDR3 is 12 residues. V was trimmed by 4 bases and J by 6 bases, leaving 9 bases between them. Germline V gene sequence: CDR1 SGDLS, CDR2 YYNGEE. This CDR3 is CASSSLPDTQYF. In DNA, the CDR3 is TGTGCCAGCAGCTCTCTCCCGGATACGCAGTATTTT.

The rearrangement links TRBV29-1 to TRBJ2-7; 14 bases line up with TRBD2. This CDR3 has 15 amino acids. From germline, CDR1 is SQVTM and CDR2 ANQGSEA. Unmatched junction bases numbered 2, after V lost 2 bases and J lost 2 bases. DNA of the CDR3: TGCAGCGTTGAACGGGGACTAGCGGGAGCCTACGAGCAGTACTTC. Translating it yields CSVERGLAGAYEQYF.

The V and J genes are TRBV7-2 and TRBJ1-2; D is possibly TRBD1 (5 bases). V lost 6 bases and J lost 1, with 9 bases in between. The CDR3 runs 13 residues. Germline values: CDR1 SGHTA, CDR2 FQGNSA. The CDR3 DNA reads TGTGCCAGCAGTTCTCAGGGTAACTATGGCTACACCTTC. Translating gives CASSSQGNYGYTF.

This chain connects TRBV9 to TRBJ2-3, with 11 bases that match TRBD2. This CDR3 has 17 amino acids. From germline, CDR1 is SGDLS and CDR2 YYNGEE. The V segment lost 3 bases and the J segment 5 bases; nucleotides outside the gene matches: 11. CDR3 residues: CASSAERGTSGQDTQYF. The CDR3 DNA sequence: TGTGCCAGCAGCGCTGAGCGGGGGACTAGCGGTCAAGATACGCAGTATTTT.

The chain employs TRBV3-1 (or the pseudogene TRBV3-2) and TRBJ2-7; D gene unclear. The CDR3 sequence is 14 residues long. V lost 3 bases, J lost 5 bases, and 14 bases lay in between. Germline CDR1 reads LGHDT; CDR2 reads YNNKEL (reference sequence). Here the CDR3 reads CASSQSTIAHEQYF. In nucleotides, the CDR3 is TGTGCCAGCAGCCAGTCAACTATCGCCCACGAGCAGTACTTC.

In this sample, this clone turned up a few times. The chain links TRBV3-1 (or the pseudogene TRBV3-2) to TRBJ1-2, with 10 nucleotides matching TRBD1. J gave up 4 bases and V 1 base, and 0 bases lay outside the gene matches. The CDR3 is 14 amino acids. The germline CDR1 and CDR2 sequences are LGHDT and YNNKEL (reference sequence). The CDR3 is CASSQGTGGYGYTF. DNA for the CDR3: TGTGCCAGCAGCCAAGGGACAGGGGGCTATGGCTACACCTTC.

This clone appeared once. The V gene is TRBV5-5, the J gene TRBJ1-3; TRBD1 agrees at 7 bases. Germline CDR1 reads SGHKS; CDR2 reads YYEKEE (reference sequence). Losses at the gene ends were 3 bases for V and 5 bases for J; bases not matched to a gene: 11. The CDR3 has 16 residues. The CDR3 protein is CASSSGTDIRRNTIYF. Written as DNA, the CDR3 is TGTGCCAGCAGCTCCGGGACAGACATCCGGAGAAACACCATATATTTT.

The chain has TRBV2 and TRBJ1-4; 12 bases agree with TRBD1. Trimming cost V 8 bases and J 4 bases; bases outside gene matches: 5. The germline gives CDR1 SNHLY, CDR2 FYNNEI. The CDR3 contains 15 residues. The CDR3 region has the DNA TGTGCCAGCGGGACAGGGGGCGCAGATAATGAAAAACTGTTTTTT. Protein product: CASGTGGADNEKLFF.

This clone was counted ten times or more. The chain recombines TRBV29-1 with TRBJ1-2; 7 bases fit TRBD1. The V segment lost 3 bases and the J segment 7 bases; nucleotides outside the gene matches: 5. Per the germline V gene, CDR1 is SQVTM and CDR2 is ANQGSEA. This CDR3 region has 12 residues. The CDR3 nucleotides are TGCAGCGTTGATCAGGGGGAAGTTGGCTACACCTTC. Translation: CSVDQGEVGYTF.

The V and J genes are TRBV6-5 and TRBJ2-7; TRBD1 matches at 11 bases. Germline CDR1 and CDR2: MNHEY and SVGAGI. The CDR3 totals 15 residues. J was trimmed by 6 bases and V by 0 bases; bases with no gene match: 4. The CDR3: CASSYSRTGGSEQYF. In nucleotides, the CDR3 is TGTGCCAGCAGTTACTCGAGGACAGGGGGCAGCGAGCAGTACTTC.

V gene TRBV24-1 combines with J gene TRBJ2-5; D gene unclear. Trimming took off 3 bases at V and 5 bases at J, with 3 bases between the two ends. Per germline, CDR1 KGHDR and CDR2 SFDVKD. CDR3 length: 11 amino acids. Written as DNA, the CDR3 is TGTGCCACCAGTGATACTGAGACCCAGTACTTC. As protein: CATSDTETQYF.

The genes are TRBV18 and TRBJ2-3, with D unclear. Germline V CDR1 and CDR2: KGHSH, LQKENI. This CDR3 contains 14 residues. V dropped 3 bases and J dropped 0 bases, with 7 bases sitting between them. The CDR3 reads CASSPSRSTDTQYF. The CDR3 DNA follows: TGTGCCAGCTCACCGTCGCGCAGCACAGATACGCAGTATTTT.

The genes are TRBV5-6 and TRBJ2-5; unclear D gene. In germline, CDR1 is SGHDT, CDR2 YYEEEE. The germline V and J ends were trimmed by 0 bases and 0 bases, with 12 bases remaining between them. The CDR3 totals 16 residues. DNA for the CDR3: TGTGCCAGCAGCTTGGACTCTCATTTGTACCAAGAGACCCAGTACTTC. This translates into CASSLDSHLYQETQYF.

On this clone: Other DNA sequences in this specimen translate into the identical CDR3. The chain links TRBV7-2 to TRBJ1-1; maybe TRBD1 (5 bases). This CDR3 is 13 amino acids long. V lost 2 bases and J lost 4, with 8 bases in between. From germline, CDR1 is SGHTA and CDR2 FQGNSA. Written as DNA, the CDR3 is TGTGCCAGCAGCTTAACGGGGGGCACTGAAGCTTTCTTT. It specifies CASSLTGGTEAFF.